This record concerns one TCR beta chain sequence. The antigen is not known. A read error may explain this, as a much larger clone is one base away. This sample was included in a study of T cells in Graves' hyperthyroidism and ophthalmopathy. Study results and limitations: In simple terms, a model built on 13 V-J features told ophthalmopathy apart from stable hyperthyroidism. Model predictions of ophthalmopathy came a median approximately 6 months before onset.

TCR beta CDR3 sequences were amplified from RNA transcripts. With the HTBI primer set, the TCR CDR3 went through a first round of RT-PCR. One entry per CDR3 protein, called by TCRdb with MiXCR from the multiplex PCR reads. The sample has nearly 600,000 distinct CDR3 sequences, 14% seen once. The source material was blood. This receptor was taken from a woman younger than 35 with Graves' ophthalmopathy.

CDR3: CAIRVTGGNNNEQYF. For the CDR3, the DNA is TGTGCCATCAGAGTTACAGGGGGGAACAACAATGAGCAGTACTTC. The chain is built from TRBV10-3 and TRBJ2-1; 8 bases map to TRBD1. The J call may be wrong; the DNA end is better matched by TRBJ2-7. The germline V gene encodes CDR1 ENHRY and CDR2 SYGVKD. The CDR3 is made up of 15 amino acids.